There are many counts of the clone carrying this T cell receptor beta chain. Per germline, CDR1 DFQATT and CDR2 SNEGSKA (reference sequence). The V end was cut by 0 bases, the J end by 0 bases, with 15 bases between. The length of the CDR3 is 16 residues. The data belong to a study of T-cell reconstitution after alpha-beta-depleted transplantation in children. Unique molecular identifiers tagged the TCRbeta library. TCRdb processed the PCR reads anew with MiXCR; each CDR3 protein has one entry. The sample has some 75,000 distinct CDR3 sequences; approximately 7.3% are singletons. The receptor comes from a human donor who donated a stem cell graft to a child with acute lymphoblastic leukemia. The specimen comprised PBMCs from the stem cell graft donor, sampled from the stem cell graft. The chain uses TRBV20-1 and TRBJ2-7, with a weak D call TRBD2 (6 bases). CDR3 loop: CSARDPQRATSYEQYF. In DNA form, the CDR3 reads TGCAGTGCTAGAGACCCCCAGCGGGCGACCTCCTACGAGCAGTACTTC.